This T cell receptor beta chain comes out of a study of neurological immune-mediated disorders. Whole-study context: Relapsing-remitting disease was seen in most of the roughly 34 multiple sclerosis patients, and secondary progressive disease was seen in 3.

Study-wide points: Any association between clinical or MRI features and the multiple sclerosis repertoire cluster was absent.

Unsorted libraries were prepared from 2 million PBMCs that had been stored at -80 C. This clonotype was seen repeatedly, ten times or more. What it binds is unknown. A single record per CDR3 protein comes from TCRdb applying MiXCR to the 5' RACE reads. This sample has 71,000 or so distinct CDR3 sequences; approximately 5% occur once, and the top ten carry about 2.4%. The V gene end was trimmed by 1 base and the J gene end by 1 base; junction bases not matched to a gene: 0. The CDR3 runs 14 residues. Germline V lookup: CDR1 DFQATT, CDR2 SNEGSKA (reference sequence). The sequenced sample consisted of PBMCs. This receptor was taken from a woman aged 25 to 39 with multiple sclerosis. The V call is TRBV20-1, the J call TRBJ2-2, with 7 bases fitting TRBD1. CDR3 residues: CSARGDRNTGELFF. The DNA for the CDR3 is TGCAGTGCTAGAGGGGACAGGAACACCGGGGAGCTGTTTTTT.